The 5 T cell receptor beta chains listed next were all sequenced from one sample in a study of tissue T cells after allogeneic stem cell transplantation. Libraries were prepared by immunoSEQ multiplex PCR; TCRdb keeps only in-frame clonotypes and omits some of them. The table lists 2,000 to 2,500 clones, 46% of them singletons. Time point denoted: mouse harvest day 14 after allogeneic transplant. The graft held 10^6 splenic CD5+ T cells and 10^7 T-cell-depleted bone marrow cells. Material for sequencing was gut tissue. Receptors were obtained from a female BALB/c mouse given C57BL/6 T cells with graft-versus-host disease after an allogeneic hematopoietic cell transplant.

Notes on this clone: The germline and genes are mouse ones. The CDR3 is cut off 1 residue early in the read; its end comes from the germline J gene. The V call is TRBV19, the J call TRBJ1-2; 12 positions match TRBD1. The trim removed 4 bases at V and 3 bases at J, leaving 7 bases unmatched. The germline V gene has CDR1 FNHDT and CDR2 SITEND (reference sequence). This CDR3 contains 16 residues. The CDR3 DNA, read in part, is TGTGCCAGCAGTCCCCCGGGACAGGGGGCGGACTCCGACTACACC. Its protein product is CASSPPGQGADSDYT. The CDR3, in full, reads CASSPPGQGADSDYTF.

This clone rates as hyperexpanded. Germline and genes: mouse. The missing CDR3 end, 1 residue past where the read stops, is filled in from the germline J gene. Other DNA sequences of this sample code for an identical CDR3. The chain uses TRBV12-2 and TRBJ2-7; 11 bases line up with TRBD2. There are 15 residues in the CDR3. The germline gives CDR1 SGHLS, CDR2 HYDKME. J gave up 5 bases and V 4 bases, and 9 bases lay outside the gene matches. CDR3 residues: CASSPDWGASNEQYF. Incomplete CDR3 DNA: TGTGCCAGCTCGCCGGACTGGGGGGCTTCCAATGAACAGTAC.

A note on this clone: Mouse gene names and germline throughout. The read ends 1 residue before the CDR3 terminus; that terminus is restored from the germline J gene. This chain joins TRBV12-1 and TRBJ1-5; 7 positions agree with TRBD1. There are 13 residues in the CDR3. Germline assignment: CDR1 SGHSN and CDR2 HYEKVE. Trimming at V came to 2 bases and at J to 4 bases, leaving 1 base not matched to a gene. The sequenced part of the CDR3 DNA is TGTGCCAGCTCTCACAGGGGAAACCAGGCTCCGCTT. This codes for CASSHRGNQAPL. In full, the CDR3 is CASSHRGNQAPLF.

This clone was detected a few times. The genes are named according to mouse. The observed sequence ends 1 residue before the CDR3 terminus, with the missing tail filled in from the germline J gene. V is TRBV26 and J is TRBJ2-1, with D tentatively TRBD1 or TRBD2 (5 bases each). This CDR3 has 12 amino acids. Germline CDR1 reads KGHPV; CDR2 reads FQNQEV (reference sequence). The V end lost 2 bases, the J end lost 6 bases, and 5 bases lay between the germline ends. CDR3 protein: CASSLGAAEQFF. CDR3 DNA (partial): TGTGCCAGCAGTCTGGGGGCTGCTGAGCAGTTC. Drawing the rest from reference TRBV26 and TRBJ2-1, the complete variable domain is NSKVIQTPRYLVKGQGQKAKMRCIPEKGHPVVFWYQQNKNNEFKFLINFQNQEVLQQIDMTEKRFSAECPSNSPCSLEIQSSEAGDSALYLCASSLGAAEQFFGPGTRLTVL.

Note on this clone: Any gene name here is a mouse gene name. The sequenced fragment ends 1 residue before the CDR3 boundary, so the rest is inferred from the germline J gene. V is TRBV26 and J is TRBJ2-5; maybe TRBD1 (6 bases). Germline loops: CDR1 KGHPV, CDR2 FQNQEV (reference sequence). The CDR3 is 14 residues long. The germline V and J ends were trimmed by 5 bases and 2 bases, with 11 bases remaining between them. The CDR3 loop reads CASSFRDIQDTQYF. The CDR3 bases that were read are TGTGCCAGCAGTTTCCGGGACATCCAAGACACCCAGTAC.